This T cell receptor (beta chain) originates from a study of blood T cell repertoires in COVID-19. Study information: Specimens from acute and convalescent COVID-19 originated in the United States, Italy and Spain. PBMCs, B-cell-depleted T cells, or T cells were the source of the cDNA or gDNA that made up the material.

CDR1 is MDHEN and CDR2 is SYDVKM in the germline V gene. CDR3 length: 12 amino acids. V was cut by 5 bases and J by 1 base, with 5 bases left in between. Produced via immunoSEQ multiplex PCR; TCRdb's table is partial and in-frame only. Among 150,000 or so clones, around four fifths were seen once, and the ten largest hold 2.5% to 3%. The chain couples TRBV28 to TRBJ1-2, with no clear D. The receptor comes from a woman aged 55-75 years with acute or convalescent COVID-19. The sequenced material came from peripheral blood. The CDR3 sequence: CASSPFNYGYTF. The CDR3 DNA reads as TGTGCCAGCAGTCCCTTTAACTATGGCTACACCTTC.